The rows below give T cell receptor beta chains drawn from one sample of a study of siplizumab effects on memory and regulatory T cells. Method: immunoSEQ multiplex PCR; TCRdb's copy keeps in-frame clones and lacks some. The sample records around 100,000 clones, over 90% being singletons. What was sequenced was non-Treg CD4+ T cells sorted from blood. These receptors came from a human donor in good health. CDR3s include the opening cysteine and the closing phenylalanine or tryptophan. D genes are given only for firm matches. Some rows mark clone size as missing; the rest say once, few, many or name a class of expanded clone.

V	size	D	J	CDR3	DNA
TRBV7-7	once	TRBD2	TRBJ2-5	CASSSIAGLQETQYF	TGTGCTAGCAGCTCCATAGCGGGCCTCCAAGAGACCCAGTACTTC
TRBV13	.	.	TRBJ2-5	CASSLGGRSAAGETQYF	TGTGCCAGCAGCTTAGGGGGACGTAGCGCCGCCGGGGAGACCCAGTACTTC
TRBV19	.	.	TRBJ2-3	CASRSPGLVTDTQYF	TGTGCCAGTAGGAGCCCGGGACTCGTCACAGATACGCAGTATTTT
TRBV30	.	TRBD2	TRBJ2-4	CAWSVRTSGIQYF	TGTGCCTGGAGTGTCCGGACTAGCGGCATTCAGTACTTC
TRBV19	.	.	TRBJ1-1	CASSTGLNTEAFF	TGTGCCAGTAGTACTGGACTCAACACTGAAGCTTTCTTT
TRBV5-1	.	TRBD2	TRBJ2-2	CASSLESSGSRELFF	TGCGCCAGCAGCTTGGAGTCTAGCGGGAGTAGGGAGCTGTTTTTT
TRBV7-9	.	TRBD1	TRBJ2-7	CASSTPYRTGGFYEQYF	TGTGCCAGCAGCACACCATACAGGACAGGGGGCTTCTACGAGCAGTACTTC
TRBV7-3	.	.	TRBJ2-1	CASSLRADNEQFF	TGTGCCAGCAGCCTCCGGGCGGACAATGAGCAGTTCTTC
TRBV27	once	TRBD1	TRBJ1-5	CASSPTGWGNQPQHF	TGTGCCAGCAGTCCGACAGGGTGGGGCAATCAGCCCCAGCATTTT
TRBV4-2	.	TRBD2	TRBJ2-7	CASSLGRGEQYF	TGTGCCAGCAGCCTGGGGAGGGGCGAGCAGTACTTC
TRBV27	.	.	TRBJ1-1	CASSFLGPGTEAFF	TGTGCCAGCAGTTTCCTCGGGCCGGGCACTGAAGCTTTCTTT
TRBV28	.	.	TRBJ2-5	CASSLEGPQETQYF	TGTGCCAGCAGTTTGGAGGGACCTCAAGAGACCCAGTACTTC
TRBV6-5	.	.	TRBJ2-1	CASSYFRSLQIEQFF	TGTGCCAGCAGTTACTTCAGGAGTTTACAGATTGAGCAGTTCTTC
TRBV15	.	.	TRBJ1-2	CATSRDYRVGSDGYTF	TGTGCCACCAGCAGAGATTATCGGGTTGGTAGTGATGGCTACACCTTC
TRBV4-2	once	TRBD2	TRBJ2-1	CASSQPQTSAHEQFF	TGTGCCAGCAGCCAACCTCAAACTAGCGCCCATGAGCAGTTCTTC
TRBV6-1	.	.	TRBJ2-7	CASSLQGTSYEQYF	TGTGCCAGCAGTCTACAGGGAACCTCCTACGAGCAGTACTTC
TRBV5-1	.	TRBD1	TRBJ2-5	CASSLAGQGEETQYF	TGCGCCAGCAGCTTGGCAGGCCAGGGGGAAGAGACCCAGTACTTC
TRBV20-1	.	TRBD1	TRBJ2-5	CSAHRGETQYF	TGCAGTGCGCACAGGGGTGAGACCCAGTACTTC
TRBV5-1	.	.	TRBJ2-1	CASSLDGPTYNEQFF	TGCGCCAGCAGCTTGGATGGGCCTACATACAATGAGCAGTTCTTC
TRBV28	.	.	TRBJ2-1	CASLTPGLNEQFF	TGTGCCAGCTTGACTCCCGGGCTCAATGAGCAGTTCTTC
TRBV5-1	.	TRBD1	TRBJ1-1	CASCLTTGEAFF	TGCGCCAGCTGTTTAACGACAGGGGAAGCTTTCTTT
TRBV20-1	.	.	TRBJ1-2	CSARRGGGYTF	TGCAGTGCTAGAAGGGGCGGGGGCTACACCTTC
TRBV7-8	.	TRBD1	TRBJ2-7	CASSRRPGTGSYEQYF	TGTGCCAGCAGCCGTAGGCCCGGGACAGGAAGCTACGAGCAGTACTTC
TRBV19	.	.	TRBJ2-5	CASSLLGQKETQYF	TGTGCCAGTAGTCTCCTCGGACAGAAAGAGACCCAGTACTTC
TRBV28	once	.	TRBJ2-7	CASSYRLRLKSYEQYF	TGTGCCAGCAGTTACCGATTAAGACTGAAATCCTACGAGCAGTACTTC
TRBV5-1	once	TRBD1	TRBJ1-3	CASSLDWTGPGNTIYF	TGCGCCAGCAGCTTGGATTGGACAGGGCCTGGAAACACCATATATTTT
TRBV5-1	.	.	TRBJ1-4	CASKGPREKLFF	TGCGCCAGCAAGGGACCTCGTGAAAAACTGTTTTTT
TRBV28	.	.	TRBJ1-4	CASSSRGVANEKLFF	TGTGCCAGCAGCTCCAGGGGCGTAGCTAATGAAAAACTGTTTTTT
TRBV15	.	.	TRBJ2-4	CATSSGETLVDIQYF	TGTGCCACCAGCTCGGGAGAGACCCTGGTGGACATTCAGTACTTC
TRBV11-1	.	.	TRBJ2-5	CASSPQAGRETQYF	TGTGCCAGCAGCCCCCAAGCAGGGCGGGAGACCCAGTACTTC
TRBV7-9	.	.	TRBJ1-1	CASSLVMNTEAFF	TGTGCCAGCAGCTTAGTTATGAACACTGAAGCTTTCTTT
TRBV10-1	.	TRBD2	TRBJ2-3	CASSRTSGRTDTQYF	TGCGCCAGCAGTAGGACTAGCGGCCGCACAGATACGCAGTATTTT
TRBV7-3	.	TRBD1	TRBJ1-1	CASSTGATEAFF	TGTGCCAGCTCAACAGGGGCCACTGAAGCTTTCTTT
TRBV7-3	.	.	TRBJ2-3	CASSWRGLTDTQYF	TGTGCCAGCAGCTGGCGCGGCCTCACAGATACGCAGTATTTT
TRBV19	.	TRBD1	TRBJ1-5	CASSLGQGSGNQPQHF	TGTGCCAGTAGTCTAGGACAGGGGAGTGGCAATCAGCCCCAGCATTTT
TRBV6-6	.	.	TRBJ2-7	CASSYVEGYEQYF	TGTGCCAGCAGTTATGTGGAGGGATACGAGCAGTACTTC
TRBV18	.	.	TRBJ1-5	CASSPTDRRQPQHF	TGTGCCAGCTCACCCACAGACCGCCGGCAGCCCCAGCATTTT
TRBV5-1	.	TRBD1	TRBJ2-3	CASSLGTVTDTQYF	TGCGCCAGCAGCCTGGGGACAGTCACAGATACGCAGTATTTT
TRBV4-2	.	.	TRBJ1-5	CASSQDRDRPQHF	TGTGCCAGCAGCCAAGATAGGGATCGGCCCCAGCATTTT
TRBV5-6	.	.	TRBJ1-4	CASSFGGLNEKLFF	TGTGCCAGCAGCTTCGGCGGCCTTAATGAAAAACTGTTTTTT
TRBV29-1	.	TRBD1	TRBJ1-3	CSARQGASGNTIYF	TGCAGCGCGAGACAGGGGGCGTCTGGAAACACCATATATTTT
TRBV2	once	.	TRBJ2-2	CASSEARGTGELFF	TGTGCCAGCAGTGAAGCGCGGGGCACCGGGGAGCTGTTTTTT
TRBV19	.	TRBD2	TRBJ2-3	CASSTPGTSGTDTQYF	TGTGCCAGTAGTACCCCCGGGACTAGCGGAACAGATACGCAGTATTTT
TRBV19	.	.	TRBJ1-5	CASSILLWENQPQHF	TGTGCCAGTAGTATACTATTGTGGGAAAATCAGCCCCAGCATTTT
TRBV19	.	.	TRBJ1-5	CASSIRGYLGQPQHF	TGTGCCAGTAGTATAAGAGGGTATCTGGGTCAGCCCCAGCATTTT
TRBV27	once	TRBD1	TRBJ1-2	CASRGQGEGSGYTF	TGTGCCAGCAGGGGACAGGGAGAGGGTAGTGGCTACACCTTC
TRBV19	.	TRBD1	TRBJ1-2	CASSFRTGNGYTF	TGTGCCAGTAGTTTCAGGACAGGGAATGGCTACACCTTC
TRBV5-1	.	.	TRBJ1-3	CASSSGPSGNTIYF	TGCGCCAGCAGTTCTGGTCCCTCTGGAAACACCATATATTTT
TRBV6-5	.	.	TRBJ1-2	CASSYSGVGYGYTF	TGTGCCAGCAGTTACTCTGGGGTCGGCTATGGCTACACCTTC
TRBV12-5	.	TRBD2	TRBJ2-5	CASGLVLAGVGETQYF	TGTGCTAGTGGTTTGGTACTAGCGGGAGTGGGAGAGACCCAGTACTTC
TRBV10-1	.	TRBD1	TRBJ2-5	CASFFQGAPRAQYF	TGCGCCAGCTTTTTTCAGGGGGCCCCCAGGGCCCAGTACTTC
TRBV12-5	once	.	TRBJ2-2	CASGLGVLNTGELFF	TGTGCTAGTGGTTTGGGCGTCTTAAACACCGGGGAGCTGTTTTTT
TRBV19	.	.	TRBJ2-5	CASSIDRGRVETQYF	TGTGCCAGTAGTATAGACAGGGGCAGGGTGGAGACCCAGTACTTC
TRBV9	.	.	TRBJ2-5	CASSTQDSPWETQYF	TGTGCCAGCAGCACCCAGGACAGCCCTTGGGAGACCCAGTACTTC
TRBV6-1	.	.	TRBJ1-1	CASSEVGMMNTEAFF	TGTGCCAGCAGTGAAGTCGGGATGATGAACACTGAAGCTTTCTTT